This is a list of T cell receptor beta chains from one sample in a study of response to subunit inactivated influenza vaccine. TCRdb re-called the RT-PCR reads through MiXCR, storing one row per CDR3 protein. The table lists about 620,000 distinct CDR3 sequences, approximately 10% of them singletons, with approximately 9.9% in the top ten. In addition, the sample was reused for a study of T cells expressing NK-cell markers.

The sequences come from PBMCs from blood, collected on the day of vaccination. These receptors all stem from a man in his forties or fifties who received an inactivated influenza vaccine. CDR3s include the opening cysteine and the closing phenylalanine or tryptophan. A D gene is named only where the DNA matches it firmly. Clone sizes are given selectively: once, few, many, or a class where the clone is expanded.

d_gene: -; abundance: -; v_gene: TRBV2; j_gene: TRBJ2-7; CDR3aa: CASSGRDSLSEQYF; CDR3nt: TGTGCCAGCAGTGGAAGAGACTCGCTTAGTGAGCAGTACTTC
d_gene: -; abundance: -; v_gene: TRBV4-1; j_gene: TRBJ1-5; CDR3aa: CASSQLGRGNQPQHF; CDR3nt: TGCGCCAGCAGCCAACTGGGGAGGGGCAATCAGCCCCAGCATTTT
d_gene: TRBD2; abundance: few; v_gene: TRBV5-1; j_gene: TRBJ2-3; CDR3aa: CASSSLGAGDTDTQYF; CDR3nt: TGCGCCAGCAGCTCGTTAGGAGCGGGGGACACAGATACGCAGTATTTT
d_gene: -; abundance: -; v_gene: TRBV20-1; j_gene: TRBJ2-1; CDR3aa: CSARDRGKEQFF; CDR3nt: TGCAGTGCTAGAGATCGGGGCAAGGAGCAGTTCTTC
d_gene: -; abundance: many; v_gene: TRBV6-5; j_gene: TRBJ2-3; CDR3aa: CASSYWGRLDGTDTQYF; CDR3nt: TGTGCCAGCAGTTACTGGGGCCGACTAGACGGCACAGATACGCAGTATTTT
d_gene: -; abundance: few; v_gene: TRBV4-1; j_gene: TRBJ1-3; CDR3aa: CASSRSTTGNTIYF; CDR3nt: TGCGCCAGCAGCCGATCGACGACAGGAAACACCATATATTTT
d_gene: -; abundance: -; v_gene: TRBV2; j_gene: TRBJ1-3; CDR3aa: CASTTGGGNTIYF; CDR3nt: TGTGCCAGCACCACCGGAGGGGGAAACACCATATATTTT
d_gene: -; abundance: -; v_gene: TRBV29-1; j_gene: TRBJ2-7; CDR3aa: CSVLQGPYEQYF; CDR3nt: TGCAGCGTTTTACAGGGCCCCTACGAGCAGTACTTC
d_gene: -; abundance: -; v_gene: TRBV24-1; j_gene: TRBJ2-5; CDR3aa: CATSFTGVGQETQYF; CDR3nt: TGTGCCACCAGTTTTACAGGAGTCGGCCAAGAGACCCAGTACTTC
d_gene: TRBD2; abundance: few; v_gene: TRBV7-2; j_gene: TRBJ2-5; CDR3aa: CASSLLSGRQQETQYF; CDR3nt: TGTGCCAGCAGCTTACTTAGCGGGAGGCAACAAGAGACCCAGTACTTC
d_gene: TRBD1; abundance: -; v_gene: TRBV5-1; j_gene: TRBJ2-3; CDR3aa: CASSLAGQLSRDTQYF; CDR3nt: TGCGCCAGCAGCTTGGCGGGACAGTTGTCGCGAGATACGCAGTATTTT
d_gene: -; abundance: few; v_gene: TRBV27; j_gene: TRBJ1-6; CDR3aa: CASREFSNSPLHF; CDR3nt: TGTGCCAGCAGGGAGTTCAGTAATTCACCCCTCCACTTT
d_gene: -; abundance: once; v_gene: TRBV12-2; j_gene: TRBJ2-7; CDR3aa: CASRLAINPGTDYEQYF; CDR3nt: TGTGCAAGTCGCTTAGCGATTAATCCCGGGACAGACTACGAGCAGTACTTC
d_gene: TRBD1; abundance: many; v_gene: TRBV27; j_gene: TRBJ2-7; CDR3aa: CASSSTGGRREQYF; CDR3nt: TGTGCCAGCAGTTCCACAGGGGGACGGAGGGAGCAGTACTTC
d_gene: -; abundance: few; v_gene: TRBV15; j_gene: TRBJ1-5; CDR3aa: CATLELGSNQPQHF; CDR3nt: TGTGCCACCCTAGAATTAGGGAGCAATCAGCCCCAGCATTTT
d_gene: -; abundance: few; v_gene: TRBV6-5; j_gene: TRBJ1-2; CDR3aa: CASSPNSRSYTF; CDR3nt: TGTGCCAGCAGTCCTAACTCTCGGAGCTACACCTTC
d_gene: -; abundance: few; v_gene: TRBV11-2; j_gene: TRBJ2-4; CDR3aa: CASSPHAKNIQYF; CDR3nt: TGTGCCAGCAGCCCTCATGCCAAAAACATTCAGTACTTC
d_gene: -; abundance: -; v_gene: TRBV28; j_gene: TRBJ1-1; CDR3aa: CASSPARDKSTEAFF; CDR3nt: TGTGCCAGCAGTCCCGCTAGGGACAAGAGCACTGAAGCTTTCTTT
d_gene: -; abundance: few; v_gene: TRBV11-2; j_gene: TRBJ1-5; CDR3aa: CASAPGRNQPQHF; CDR3nt: TGTGCCAGCGCTCCGGGGCGCAATCAGCCCCAGCATTTT
d_gene: TRBD1; abundance: few; v_gene: TRBV20-1; j_gene: TRBJ1-2; CDR3aa: CSARQGVTYGYTF; CDR3nt: TGCAGTGCACGACAGGGGGTGACATATGGCTACACCTTC
d_gene: -; abundance: few; v_gene: TRBV12-3/TRBV12-4; j_gene: TRBJ1-4; CDR3aa: CASSPRGATNEKLFF; CDR3nt: TGTGCCAGCAGTCCCCGGGGCGCAACTAATGAAAAACTGTTTTTT
d_gene: -; abundance: many; v_gene: TRBV15; j_gene: TRBJ2-3; CDR3aa: CATSREGDKSPTDTQYF; CDR3nt: TGTGCCACCAGCAGAGAGGGAGACAAGTCCCCCACAGATACGCAGTATTTT
d_gene: -; abundance: -; v_gene: TRBV20-1; j_gene: TRBJ1-5; CDR3aa: CSARDSIGGTNQPQHF; CDR3nt: TGCAGTGCTAGAGACAGCATAGGAGGCACGAATCAGCCCCAGCATTTT
d_gene: -; abundance: -; v_gene: TRBV28; j_gene: TRBJ2-3; CDR3aa: CASTQIKYTDTQYF; CDR3nt: TGTGCCAGCACACAGATCAAGTACACAGATACGCAGTATTTT
d_gene: -; abundance: few; v_gene: TRBV7-2; j_gene: TRBJ2-7; CDR3aa: CASSFGRGETYEQYF; CDR3nt: TGTGCCAGCAGCTTTGGAAGGGGGGAAACCTACGAGCAGTACTTC
d_gene: -; abundance: many; v_gene: TRBV15; j_gene: TRBJ2-7; CDR3aa: CATSRDKLSEQYF; CDR3nt: TGTGCCACCAGCAGAGACAAGCTGAGCGAGCAGTACTTC
d_gene: -; abundance: few; v_gene: TRBV6-2/TRBV6-3; j_gene: TRBJ2-4; CDR3aa: CASSSRDRPWDIQYF; CDR3nt: TGTGCCAGCAGTAGCCGGGACCGCCCCTGGGACATTCAGTACTTC
d_gene: TRBD1; abundance: few; v_gene: TRBV10-3; j_gene: TRBJ1-2; CDR3aa: CAIRGGDSLYGYTF; CDR3nt: TGTGCCATCAGAGGGGGGGACAGTCTCTATGGCTACACCTTC
d_gene: -; abundance: few; v_gene: TRBV11-1; j_gene: TRBJ2-1; CDR3aa: CASSYPPYNEQFF; CDR3nt: TGTGCCAGCAGCTACCCCCCCTACAATGAGCAGTTCTTC
d_gene: -; abundance: few; v_gene: TRBV5-1; j_gene: TRBJ2-1; CDR3aa: CASSPRPTSYNEQFF; CDR3nt: TGCGCCAGCAGCCCTCGACCCACCTCCTACAATGAGCAGTTCTTC
d_gene: TRBD2; abundance: many; v_gene: TRBV4-3; j_gene: TRBJ2-2; CDR3aa: CASSLYLAGGRTGELFF; CDR3nt: TGCGCCAGCAGCCTCTACTTAGCGGGGGGGCGTACCGGGGAGCTGTTTTTT
d_gene: TRBD1; abundance: many; v_gene: TRBV12-3/TRBV12-4; j_gene: TRBJ1-1; CDR3aa: CASSFTGGTEAFF; CDR3nt: TGTGCCAGCAGTTTCACAGGGGGCACTGAAGCTTTCTTT
d_gene: TRBD1; abundance: few; v_gene: TRBV27; j_gene: TRBJ1-1; CDR3aa: CASSLLGTADEAFF; CDR3nt: TGTGCCAGCAGTTTACTCGGGACAGCGGATGAAGCTTTCTTT
d_gene: -; abundance: -; v_gene: TRBV7-3; j_gene: TRBJ1-1; CDR3aa: CASSPGWNTEAFF; CDR3nt: TGTGCCAGCAGCCCAGGTTGGAACACTGAAGCTTTCTTT
d_gene: TRBD2; abundance: -; v_gene: TRBV20-1; j_gene: TRBJ2-6; CDR3aa: CSARHRLGGASGANVLTF; CDR3nt: TGCAGTGCTAGACATCGCCTGGGAGGGGCCTCTGGGGCCAACGTCCTGACTTTC
d_gene: TRBD2; abundance: many; v_gene: TRBV7-2; j_gene: TRBJ2-1; CDR3aa: CASSLAPSGSSYNEQFF; CDR3nt: TGTGCCAGCAGCTTAGCCCCTAGCGGGAGCTCCTACAATGAGCAGTTCTTC
d_gene: TRBD2; abundance: -; v_gene: TRBV5-1; j_gene: TRBJ2-7; CDR3aa: CASSPNPPRRRTSLDEQYF; CDR3nt: TGCGCCAGCAGCCCGAACCCCCCCCGTCGACGGACTAGTTTGGACGAGCAGTACTTC
d_gene: TRBD1; abundance: few; v_gene: TRBV29-1; j_gene: TRBJ2-7; CDR3aa: CSVRTGTHRYEQYF; CDR3nt: TGCAGCGTCCGGACAGGGACACATCGGTACGAGCAGTACTTC
d_gene: -; abundance: -; v_gene: TRBV12-3/TRBV12-4; j_gene: TRBJ1-4; CDR3aa: CASSLGHGAPEKLFF; CDR3nt: TGTGCCAGCAGTTTAGGGCACGGGGCCCCCGAAAAACTGTTTTTT
d_gene: -; abundance: many; v_gene: TRBV5-1; j_gene: TRBJ2-7; CDR3aa: CASSLGESYEQYF; CDR3nt: TGCGCCAGCAGCTTGGGAGAATCCTACGAGCAGTACTTC
d_gene: TRBD2; abundance: few; v_gene: TRBV2; j_gene: TRBJ2-2; CDR3aa: CASGAGRTNTGELFF; CDR3nt: TGTGCCAGCGGAGCGGGGCGAACTAACACCGGGGAGCTGTTTTTT
d_gene: -; abundance: many; v_gene: TRBV12-3/TRBV12-4; j_gene: TRBJ2-1; CDR3aa: CASSPRDPLYNEQFF; CDR3nt: TGTGCCAGCAGTCCCCGGGACCCTTTATACAATGAGCAGTTCTTC
d_gene: -; abundance: -; v_gene: TRBV29-1; j_gene: TRBJ2-7; CDR3aa: CSGRGPPSYEQYF; CDR3nt: TGCAGCGGCAGGGGCCCCCCCTCCTACGAGCAGTACTTC
d_gene: -; abundance: few; v_gene: TRBV20-1; j_gene: TRBJ2-1; CDR3aa: CSARDPSSEQFF; CDR3nt: TGCAGTGCTAGAGATCCGAGTAGTGAGCAGTTCTTC
d_gene: TRBD1; abundance: -; v_gene: TRBV28; j_gene: TRBJ2-5; CDR3aa: CASSRPGQGPQETQYF; CDR3nt: TGTGCCAGCAGCCGCCCGGGACAGGGGCCCCAAGAGACCCAGTACTTC
d_gene: TRBD1; abundance: few; v_gene: TRBV5-1; j_gene: TRBJ2-1; CDR3aa: CASSLEGQGAVEQFF; CDR3nt: TGCGCCAGCAGCTTGGAGGGACAGGGGGCCGTTGAGCAGTTCTTC
d_gene: TRBD2; abundance: many; v_gene: TRBV10-3; j_gene: TRBJ2-1; CDR3aa: CAISLGGGAVGNEQFF; CDR3nt: TGTGCCATCAGTCTGGGCGGGGGGGCCGTTGGCAATGAGCAGTTCTTC
d_gene: TRBD2; abundance: few; v_gene: TRBV5-1; j_gene: TRBJ2-7; CDR3aa: CASSLGASGGLYEQYF; CDR3nt: TGCGCCAGCAGCTTGGGGGCTAGCGGGGGCCTCTACGAGCAGTACTTC
d_gene: -; abundance: few; v_gene: TRBV5-6; j_gene: TRBJ1-3; CDR3aa: CASSESDRISGNTIYF; CDR3nt: TGTGCCAGCAGCGAGTCTGACAGAATCTCTGGAAACACCATATATTTT
d_gene: -; abundance: few; v_gene: TRBV4-3; j_gene: TRBJ1-1; CDR3aa: CASSQEWQRNTEAFF; CDR3nt: TGCGCCAGCAGCCAAGAATGGCAGAGGAACACTGAAGCTTTCTTT
d_gene: -; abundance: -; v_gene: TRBV4-3; j_gene: TRBJ1-4; CDR3aa: CASSQVYATNEKLFF; CDR3nt: TGCGCCAGCAGCCAAGTATACGCAACTAATGAAAAACTGTTTTTT
d_gene: TRBD2; abundance: few; v_gene: TRBV5-1; j_gene: TRBJ2-3; CDR3aa: CASSLAARSGGTDTQYF; CDR3nt: TGCGCCAGCAGCTTGGCCGCCCGAAGCGGGGGTACAGATACGCAGTATTTT
d_gene: -; abundance: -; v_gene: TRBV7-2; j_gene: TRBJ1-1; CDR3aa: CASSLVGQANTEAFF; CDR3nt: TGTGCCAGCAGCTTAGTGGGGCAGGCAAACACTGAAGCTTTCTTT